Each of the 24 T cell receptor beta chains below was sequenced from the same sample in a study of cytomegalovirus exposure and HLA in healthy donors. Only in-frame clones appear in the TCRdb table, and some are missing; sequencing was by immunoSEQ multiplex PCR. The sample records about 76,000 clones, 94% being singletons. The sequencing input was PBMCs. The origin of the receptors is a man aged 18 to 35 in good health and CMV-seropositive.

As DNA, the CDR3 is TGTGCCAGCAGTCCTAGGGTGGGCGGGAGTTTAAACGAGCAGTACTTC. Protein product: CASSPRVGGSLNEQYF. The chain is built from TRBV7-2 and TRBJ2-7; 7 bases align to TRBD2. Germline CDR1 is SGHTA and CDR2 is FQGNSA. The CDR3 is 16 amino acids. J was trimmed by 5 bases and V by 6 bases; bases with no gene match: 16.

The chain joins TRBV19 to TRBJ1-1, with D possibly matching TRBD1 (5 bases). Deletions cut 7 bases from V and 3 bases from J, with 15 bases between. Germline V CDR1 and CDR2: LNHDA, SQIVND (reference sequence). This CDR3 spans 14 amino acids. The CDR3 protein is CASTSGGGDTEAFF. As DNA, the CDR3 is TGTGCCAGTACCTCCGGGGGTGGTGACACTGAAGCTTTCTTT.

This clone was counted a single time. V and J are TRBV5-1 and TRBJ2-2; possibly TRBD1 for D (5 bases). CDR1 SGHRS and CDR2 YFSETQ come from the germline V gene. Trimming removed 0 bases from V and 0 bases from J, with 9 bases in between. CDR3 size: 16 residues. In DNA, the CDR3 is TGCGCCAGCAGCTTGGCCCCGACAGCGAACACCGGGGAGCTGTTTTTT. It is translated as CASSLAPTANTGELFF.

This clone was seen just once. The chain is built from TRBV29-1 and TRBJ2-3, with 7 bases matching TRBD2. The V segment lost 6 bases and the J segment 0 bases; nucleotides outside the gene matches: 9. The V gene's germline CDR1 is SQVTM and CDR2 ANQGSEA. The length of the CDR3 is 15 residues. The CDR3 sequence is CSVVRLAASTDTQYF. In nucleotides, the CDR3 is TGCAGCGTCGTTAGACTAGCAGCTAGCACAGATACGCAGTATTTT.

The V gene is TRBV5-6, the J gene TRBJ2-1; 7 bases fit TRBD1. The germline V gene has CDR1 SGHDT and CDR2 YYEEEE. Losses at the gene ends were 4 bases for V and 0 bases for J; bases not matched to a gene: 7. The CDR3 runs 16 residues. CDR3 DNA sequence: TGTGCCAGCAGCCCGGACAGGCTAAACTCCTACAATGAGCAGTTCTTC. It codes for CASSPDRLNSYNEQFF. The full variable domain, its missing parts supplied by reference TRBV5-6 and TRBJ2-1, is DAGVTQSPTHLIKTRGQQVTLRCSPKSGHDTVSWYQQALGQGPQFIFQYYEEEERQRGNFPDRFSGHQFPNYSSELNVNALLLGDSALYLCASSPDRLNSYNEQFFGPGTRLTVL.

The genes are TRBV21-1 and TRBJ1-5; the table's D call, TRBD1, has no DNA check behind it. TRBV21-1 constitutes a pseudogene. The CDR3 contains 17 residues. For the CDR3, the DNA is TGTGCCAGCAATCAGGGGGCGCAGGGTTATAGCAATCAGCCCCAGCATTTT. Translated: CASNQGAQGYSNQPQHF.

V usage is TRBV5-4 and J usage is TRBJ1-2; 7 bases match TRBD1. Germline CDR1 is SGHNT and CDR2 is YYREEE (reference sequence). The V and J ends lost 5 bases and 4 bases, in that order; junction bases with no gene match: 20. The CDR3 covers 18 residues. The CDR3 DNA reads TGTGCCAGCAGTCTTTTACGGGACAGCTTTCAAAGGGTCTATGGCTACACCTTC. Its translation is CASSLLRDSFQRVYGYTF.

The sample holds one count of this clone. This chain uses TRBV4-1 with TRBJ2-7; 8 nucleotides agree with TRBD1. The V segment lost 1 base and the J segment 5 bases; nucleotides outside the gene matches: 7. Germline V gives CDR1 MGHRA, CDR2 YSYEKL. The CDR3 contains 15 residues. The CDR3 DNA reads TGCGCCAGCAGCCAAGGCCAGACAGGGGTCCACGAGCAGTACTTC. Protein sequence: CASSQGQTGVHEQYF.

As concerns this clone: Other DNA sequences of this sample code for an identical CDR3. The chain has TRBV28 and TRBJ1-5; 11 bases fit TRBD1. The CDR3 consists of 19 residues. V lost 5 bases and J lost 0; bases outside the gene matches: 12. Germline CDR1 is MDHEN and CDR2 is SYDVKM. The CDR3 loop reads CASSPLTGQGGYSNQPQHF. CDR3 coding DNA: TGTGCCAGCAGTCCCCTAACGGGACAGGGGGGATATAGCAATCAGCCCCAGCATTTT.

In this sample, this clone turned up once. This chain uses TRBV5-1 with TRBJ2-2; 8 bases fit TRBD1. There are 12 residues in the CDR3. The germline gives CDR1 SGHRS, CDR2 YFSETQ. Unmatched junction bases numbered 2, after V lost 7 bases and J lost 6 bases. CDR3 protein: CASGQGSGELFF. CDR3 bases: TGCGCCAGCGGACAGGGATCCGGGGAGCTGTTTTTT.

V gene TRBV27 combines with J gene TRBJ2-7, with a tentative D call TRBD1 (5 bases). V was trimmed by 6 bases and J by 0 bases, leaving 9 bases between them. There are 13 residues in the CDR3. In germline, CDR1 is MNHEY, CDR2 SMNVEV (reference sequence). CDR3 sequence (DNA): TGTGCCAGCAGCGAAGGGGTCTCCTACGAGCAGTACTTC. It specifies CASSEGVSYEQYF.

The V gene is TRBV5-6, the J gene TRBJ1-2; 9 bases are a match to TRBD1. This CDR3 is 15 amino acids long. Germline loops: CDR1 SGHDT, CDR2 YYEEEE. J was trimmed by 4 bases and V by 4 bases; bases with no gene match: 8. This CDR3 reads CASSPRTGVLYGYTF. The CDR3 DNA sequence: TGTGCCAGCAGCCCAAGGACAGGGGTTCTCTATGGCTACACCTTC.

DNA for the CDR3: TGTGCCAGCAGCTTAACGCCGGGACTAGCGGATTACAATGAGCAGTTCTTC. This translates into CASSLTPGLADYNEQFF. J is TRBJ2-1 and V is TRBV7-9, with 11 bases lining up with TRBD2. The CDR3 has 17 amino acids. In germline, CDR1 is SEHNR, CDR2 FQNEAQ (reference sequence). The J segment lost 4 bases and the V segment lost 2 bases, leaving 7 bases of the junction unmatched.

J is TRBJ2-1 and V is TRBV28; TRBD2 agrees at 8 bases. Looked up from germline, CDR1 is MDHEN and CDR2 is SYDVKM. The trim removed 5 bases at V and 0 bases at J, leaving 3 bases unmatched. CDR3 length: 15 amino acids. The CDR3 is CASSGSGSSYNEQFF. As DNA, the CDR3 is TGTGCCAGCAGTGGAAGCGGGAGCTCCTACAATGAGCAGTTCTTC.

The chain combines TRBV4-2 with TRBJ1-1, with D maybe TRBD1 (6 bases). The CDR3 is 16 residues long. The germline gives CDR1 LGHNA, CDR2 YNFKEQ. V was clipped by 6 bases and J by 4 bases, with 21 bases between them. CDR3 DNA sequence: TGTGCCAGCAGTCCAACGTTAGACAGGACACCCACTGAAGCTTTCTTT. Translated, it gives CASSPTLDRTPTEAFF.

The J gene is TRBJ2-4, the V gene TRBV11-2; D uncertain. Per germline, CDR1 SGHAT and CDR2 FQNNGV. This CDR3 has 16 amino acids. V gave up 2 bases and J gave up 0 bases, with 11 bases separating them. The chain's CDR3 is CASSLNTVLAKNIQYF. CDR3 in DNA: TGTGCCAGCAGCTTAAATACTGTTCTAGCCAAAAACATTCAGTACTTC.

The V gene is TRBV4-1, the J gene TRBJ1-5; D is ambiguous. This CDR3 region has 15 residues. Trimming left V 4 bases short and J 4 bases short, with 14 bases between. Per the germline V gene, CDR1 is MGHRA and CDR2 is YSYEKL. CDR3 amino acids: CASSLVGEGNQPQHF. As DNA, the CDR3 is TGCGCCAGCAGCCTTGTGGGAGAGGGTAATCAGCCCCAGCATTTT.

The genes are TRBV19 and TRBJ1-5; 7 bases map to TRBD1. CDR3 size: 16 residues. Germline lookup yields CDR1 LNHDA and CDR2 SQIVND (reference sequence). V lost 3 bases to trimming and J lost 6 bases; unmatched junction nucleotides: 11. CDR3: CASSMSQGVLGQPQHF. The CDR3 DNA reads as TGTGCCAGTAGTATGTCCCAGGGGGTCTTGGGTCAGCCCCAGCATTTT.

This chain uses TRBV2 with TRBJ1-2; 9 nucleotides align to TRBD1. Germline CDR1 and CDR2: SNHLY and FYNNEI. The CDR3 is made up of 14 amino acids. The trim removed 3 bases at V and 7 bases at J, leaving 6 bases unmatched. CDR3 amino acids: CASSDDRGYGGYTF. The DNA for the CDR3 is TGTGCCAGCAGTGATGACAGGGGGTATGGTGGCTACACCTTC.

The chain uses TRBV6-6 and TRBJ2-6; no clear D gene. The CDR3 totals 14 residues. The ends were cut back, 5 bases at V and 0 bases at J, with 5 bases in the middle. Germline V gene data show CDR1 as MNHNY and CDR2 as SVGAGI (reference sequence). For the CDR3, the DNA is TGTGCCAGCAGTCCATCCTCTGGGGCCAACGTCCTGACTTTC. It yields the protein CASSPSSGANVLTF.

This clone was counted once. The V and J genes are TRBV27 and TRBJ2-2; 9 bases map to TRBD1. The CDR3 is made up of 17 amino acids. Per the germline V gene, CDR1 is MNHEY and CDR2 is SMNVEV (reference sequence). Losses at the gene ends were 2 bases for V and 4 bases for J; bases not matched to a gene: 8. The CDR3 here is CASSLPIRQGGTGELFF. CDR3 DNA sequence: TGTGCCAGCAGTTTACCAATTCGACAGGGGGGCACCGGGGAGCTGTTTTTT.

V is TRBV14 and J is TRBJ2-7; D gene uncertain. The germline V gene has CDR1 SGHDN and CDR2 FVKESK. Trimming took off 1 base at V and 1 base at J, with 11 bases between the two ends. The CDR3 contains 15 residues. The CDR3 sequence is CASSQGFDGSYEQYF. CDR3 bases: TGTGCCAGCAGCCAAGGTTTTGACGGGTCCTACGAGCAGTACTTC.

This chain joins TRBV30 and TRBJ1-1; the D gene is possibly TRBD1 (5 bases). CDR1 is GTSNPN, CDR2 SVGIG, per germline (reference sequence). V was clipped by 0 bases and J by 5 bases, with 7 bases between them. The CDR3 spans 12 residues. The CDR3: CAWSVRGTEAFF. In DNA form, the CDR3 reads TGTGCCTGGAGTGTACGGGGGACTGAAGCTTTCTTT.

V is TRBV2 and J is TRBJ2-3, with D maybe TRBD2 (7 bases). This CDR3 has 15 residues. Germline V gene sequence: CDR1 SNHLY, CDR2 FYNNEI. V was pared by 1 base and J by 4 bases, with 12 bases between. CDR3 in amino acids: CASSEGLAGADTQYF. The CDR3 DNA follows: TGTGCCAGCAGTGAAGGACTAGCAGGGGCAGATACGCAGTATTTT.